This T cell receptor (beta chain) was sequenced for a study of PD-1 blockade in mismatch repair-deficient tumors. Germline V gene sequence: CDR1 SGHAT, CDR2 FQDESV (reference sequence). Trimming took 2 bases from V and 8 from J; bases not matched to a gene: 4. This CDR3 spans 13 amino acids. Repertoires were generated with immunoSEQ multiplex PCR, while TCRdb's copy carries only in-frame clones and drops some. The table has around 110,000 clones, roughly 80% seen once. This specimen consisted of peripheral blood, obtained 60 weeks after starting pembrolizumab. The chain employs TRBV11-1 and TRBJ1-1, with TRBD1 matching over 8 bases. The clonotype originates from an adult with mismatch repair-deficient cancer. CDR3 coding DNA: TGTGCCAGCAGCTTAATAGGGACAGGCGAAGCTTTCTTT. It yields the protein CASSLIGTGEAFF.